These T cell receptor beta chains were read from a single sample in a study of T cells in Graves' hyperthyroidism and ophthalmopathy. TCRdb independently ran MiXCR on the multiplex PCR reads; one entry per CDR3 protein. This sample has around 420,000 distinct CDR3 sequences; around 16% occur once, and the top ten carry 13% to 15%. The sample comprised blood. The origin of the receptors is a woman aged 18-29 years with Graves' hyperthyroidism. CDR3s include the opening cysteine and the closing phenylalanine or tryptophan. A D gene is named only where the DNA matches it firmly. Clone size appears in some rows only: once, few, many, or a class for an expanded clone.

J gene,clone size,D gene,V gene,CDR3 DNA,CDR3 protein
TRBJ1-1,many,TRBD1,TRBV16,TGTGCCAGCAGCCCAGACTTGGACAGGGCCTTAACTGAAGCTTTCTTT,CASSPDLDRALTEAFF
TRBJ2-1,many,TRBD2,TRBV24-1,TGTGCCACCAGTGGGGGACTAGCGGGAGTCGGCGAGCAGTTCTTC,CATSGGLAGVGEQFF
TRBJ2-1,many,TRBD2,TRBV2,TGTGCCAGCAGTCTAAGGGGGACTAGCGGGAGGGCCATCTCCTACAATGAGCAGTTCTTC,CASSLRGTSGRAISYNEQFF
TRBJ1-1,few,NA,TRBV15,TGTGCCACCAGCAGAGAAAACCCAGCCACTGAAGCTTTCTTT,CATSRENPATEAFF
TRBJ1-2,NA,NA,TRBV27,TGTGCCAGCAGTTTAAGCCCAGGAAACTATGGCTACACCTTC,CASSLSPGNYGYTF
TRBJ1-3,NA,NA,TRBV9,TGTGCCAGCAGCGTAGCGGGGACAATCGGAAACACCATATATTTT,CASSVAGTIGNTIYF
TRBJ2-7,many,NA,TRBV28,TGTGCCAGCAGTCACTACGTCGGGGGAGCCTACGAGCAGTACTTC,CASSHYVGGAYEQYF
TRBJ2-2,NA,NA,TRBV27,TGTGCCAGCAGTTTATACCAGTTTGGGGAGCTGTTTTTT,CASSLYQFGELFF
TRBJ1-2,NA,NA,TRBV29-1,TGCAGCGTAGTTAAAGACTATGGCTACACCTTC,CSVVKDYGYTF
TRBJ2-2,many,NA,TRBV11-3,TGTGCCAGCAGCTCCAGATACCCTAGGGACACCGGGGAGCTGTTTTTT,CASSSRYPRDTGELFF
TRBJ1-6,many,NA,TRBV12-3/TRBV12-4,TGTGCCAGCAGCCCCGGCTCCTATAATTCACCCCTCCACTTT,CASSPGSYNSPLHF
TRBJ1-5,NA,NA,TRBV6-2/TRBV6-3,TGTGCCAGCAGTTACACCGCTACTTATAGCAATCAGCCCCAGCATTTT,CASSYTATYSNQPQHF
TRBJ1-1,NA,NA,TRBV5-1,TGCGCCAGCGGCTTTAAGCGTCAGTATGCAGACACTGAAGCTTTCTTT,CASGFKRQYADTEAFF
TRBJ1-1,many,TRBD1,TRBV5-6,TGTGCCAGCAGCTGGGGGACAGCCATGAACACTGAAGCTTTCTTT,CASSWGTAMNTEAFF
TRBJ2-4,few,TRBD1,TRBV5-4,TGTGCCAGCAGTTGGGCAGGGGGAAAGGTCATTCAGTACTTC,CASSWAGGKVIQYF
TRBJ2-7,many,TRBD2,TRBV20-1,TGCAGTGCTAGGGGTGGGAGACTAGCGGGTCGGGAGCAGTACTTC,CSARGGRLAGREQYF
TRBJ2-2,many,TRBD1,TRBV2,TGTGCCAGCATCGGACAGGACAGGATGAACACCGGGGAGCTGTTTTTT,CASIGQDRMNTGELFF
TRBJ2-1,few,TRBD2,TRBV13,TGTGCCAGCAGCCCTATGGGGACTAGCAGTGACAATGAGCAGTTCTTC,CASSPMGTSSDNEQFF
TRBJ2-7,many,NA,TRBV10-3,TGTGCCATCAGTGAGTTTCAGGACGAGCAGTACTTC,CAISEFQDEQYF
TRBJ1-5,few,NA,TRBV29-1,TGCAGCGTCAAGATAAAGGACAATCAGCCCCAGCATTTT,CSVKIKDNQPQHF
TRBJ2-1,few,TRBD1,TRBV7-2,TGTGCCAGCAGCAAGGACAGGGGGACCTACAATGAGCAGTTCTTC,CASSKDRGTYNEQFF
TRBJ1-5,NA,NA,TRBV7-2,TGTGCCAGCAGCCAAGGAACGTCTCAGCCCCAGCATTTT,CASSQGTSQPQHF
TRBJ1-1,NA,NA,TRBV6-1,TGTGCCAGCAGGACGAGCTTGGGGGCTTTCTTT,CASRTSLGAFF
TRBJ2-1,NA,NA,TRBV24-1,TGTGCCACCAGCGATCGGCTAGGGTTCGGCAATGAGCAGTTCTTC,CATSDRLGFGNEQFF
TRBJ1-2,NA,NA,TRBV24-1,TGTGCCACCAGTGATCGGCTGGAAGGAAGAGGCTACACCTTC,CATSDRLEGRGYTF
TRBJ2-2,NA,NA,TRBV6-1,TGTGCCAGCAGAAATCCCACAGGGTTGAGGTCCGGGGAGCTGTTTTTT,CASRNPTGLRSGELFF
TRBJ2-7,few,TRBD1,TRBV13,TGTGCCAGCAGCGAGAGGGGGCAGGGGCAGTACTTC,CASSERGQGQYF
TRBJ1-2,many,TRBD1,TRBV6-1,TGTGCCAGCAGTGCAGTGGGGCCCGAGGACAGGGCCTATGGCTACACCTTC,CASSAVGPEDRAYGYTF
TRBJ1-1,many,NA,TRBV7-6,TGTGCCAGCAGGAGGAGGGAATCCATGAACACTGAAGCTTTCTTT,CASRRRESMNTEAFF
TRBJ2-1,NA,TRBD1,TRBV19,TGTGCCAGTAGTACGACCGGGACAGGGGCGTACAATGAGCAGTTCTTC,CASSTTGTGAYNEQFF
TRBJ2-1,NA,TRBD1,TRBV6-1,TGTGCCAGTAACCGGGACAGGCGGAGCCAAAATGAGCAGTTCTTC,CASNRDRRSQNEQFF
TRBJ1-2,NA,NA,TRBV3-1,TGTGCCAGCAGCCAAGCGGGGGGGGGGCCCGGTGGCTACACCTTC,CASSQAGGGPGGYTF
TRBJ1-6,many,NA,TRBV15,TGTGCCACCAGCAGAGAGGAGGGAGATAATTCACCCCTCCACTTT,CATSREEGDNSPLHF
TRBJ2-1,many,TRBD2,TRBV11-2,TGTGCCAGCAGCTTCGAAGGCGGGGGTCGAGGCAATGAGCAGTTCTTC,CASSFEGGGRGNEQFF
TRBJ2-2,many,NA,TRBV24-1,TGTGCCACCAGTGATTCCCAGGGTCGGGGCACCGGGGAGCTGTTTTTT,CATSDSQGRGTGELFF
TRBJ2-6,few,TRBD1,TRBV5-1,TGCGCCAGCAGCTTAACGGGACAGGGAATCTCTGGGGCCAACGTCCTGACTTTC,CASSLTGQGISGANVLTF
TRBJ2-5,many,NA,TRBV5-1,TGCGCCAGCAGCTTCCCGGGGGACCAAGAGACCCAGTACTTC,CASSFPGDQETQYF
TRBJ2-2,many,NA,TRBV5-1,TGCGCCAGCAGAACAGGACTCCGAGTCAGCGGGGAGCTGTTTTTT,CASRTGLRVSGELFF
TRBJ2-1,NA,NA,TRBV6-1,TGTGCCAGCAGTGAAGCCGGGGAATCTAAAGGACTCCTGCCCGCGCGCTCCTACAATGAGCAGTTCTTC,CASSEAGESKGLLPARSYNEQFF
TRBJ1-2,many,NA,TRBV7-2,TGTGCCAGCAGCCCGCGACAGACCCCTGGGGCCTATGGCTACACCTTC,CASSPRQTPGAYGYTF
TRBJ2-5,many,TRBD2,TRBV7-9,TGTGCCAGCAGCTTCCAGCGGGACTATGAAGAGACCCAGTACTTC,CASSFQRDYEETQYF
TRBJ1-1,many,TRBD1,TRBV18,TGTGCCAGCTCACCACAGGAGGGGGCGAACACTGAAGCTTTCTTT,CASSPQEGANTEAFF
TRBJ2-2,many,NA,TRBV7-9,TGTGCCGGACAGCTCCCGGGCACCGGGGAGCTGTTTTTT,CAGQLPGTGELFF
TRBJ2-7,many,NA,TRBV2,TGTGCCAGCACCGGAGACAACTCCTACGAGCAGTACTTC,CASTGDNSYEQYF
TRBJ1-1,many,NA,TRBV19,TGTGCCAGTAGTAGATACCCGAACACTGAAGCTTTCTTT,CASSRYPNTEAFF
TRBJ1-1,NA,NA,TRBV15,TGTGCCACCAGCAGCCAGACTGGGAACACTGAAGCTTTCTTT,CATSSQTGNTEAFF
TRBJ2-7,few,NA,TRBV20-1,TGCAGTGCTAGAGATGGGGGTTACGAGCAGTACTTC,CSARDGGYEQYF
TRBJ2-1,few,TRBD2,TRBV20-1,TGCAGTGCTAGGCCCCCGGGGGGAAGGAACAATGAGCAGTTCTTC,CSARPPGGRNNEQFF
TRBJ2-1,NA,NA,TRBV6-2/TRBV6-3,TGTGCCAGCATTACGGCTTTAAGGGGGGGGGGCAATGAGCAGTTCTTC,CASITALRGGGNEQFF
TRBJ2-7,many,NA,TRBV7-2,TGTGCCAGCAGCAGAAGGGGAGGAAGTGGCGGGTCGGGCGAGCAGTACTTC,CASSRRGGSGGSGEQYF
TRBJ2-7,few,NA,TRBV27,TGTGCCAGCAGTTTATCGACCCCAGGGACCTACGAGCAGTACTTC,CASSLSTPGTYEQYF
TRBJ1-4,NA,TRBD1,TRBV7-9,TGTGCCAGCAGCTTTAAGGGACAGATTAATGAAAAACTGTTTTTT,CASSFKGQINEKLFF